This T cell receptor (beta chain) emerged from a study of blood T cell repertoires in COVID-19. Background on the study: The study drew acute and convalescent COVID-19 samples from the United States, Italy and Spain. The analysed material was cDNA or gDNA that came from T cells, B-cell-depleted T cells, or PBMCs.

In the original analysis: Amplification from reference gene primers served as the basis for estimated nucleated cell counts. This table comes from immunoSEQ multiplex PCR, and its TCRdb copy is limited to in-frame clones, with some not included. That table gives V, J and clone size, and the DNA gave D and trimming. The table includes 56,000 or so clones, around nine tenths detected once. CDR1 is KGHDR, CDR2 SFDVKD, per germline. The V and J ends lost 1 base and 2 bases, in that order; junction bases with no gene match: 10. CDR3 length: 18 amino acids. The chain carries TRBV24-1 and TRBJ2-3; 8 bases align to TRBD2. Source material: peripheral blood. The receptor comes from a woman aged 80 or older with active COVID-19. CDR3 region: CATSDFPRGAGATDTQYF. The DNA for the CDR3 is TGTGCCACCAGTGATTTCCCACGGGGAGCGGGAGCCACAGATACGCAGTATTTT.